This T cell receptor beta chain came from a study of blood T cell repertoires in COVID-19. Whole-study context: Italy, Spain and the United States were the sources of the convalescent and acute COVID-19 samples. In each case, the material was cDNA or gDNA derived from T cells, B-cell-depleted T cells, or PBMCs.

In the original analysis: Estimation of nucleated cell counts relied on the amplification of reference gene primers. Libraries were prepared by immunoSEQ multiplex PCR; TCRdb keeps only in-frame clonotypes and omits some of them. V and J calls and clone size come straight from that table; D and trimming were deduced from the DNA. The top ten hold 1.5% to 2% of the sample, which has approximately 300,000 clones, roughly 83% seen once. This clonotype originated in a woman in her 50s with acute or convalescent COVID-19. Sequenced material: peripheral blood.

CDR3 nucleotides: TGTGCCAGCAGCCTCGATCAGGGGAGGGATGAGCAGTTCTTC. Translated, it gives CASSLDQGRDEQFF. This chain uses TRBV7-2 with TRBJ2-1, with D perhaps matching TRBD2 (7 bases). Trimming pared 5 bases from V and 8 bases from J, leaving 16 bases between. The CDR3 runs to 14 residues. Germline V CDR1 and CDR2: SGHTA, FQGNSA. Together with reference TRBV7-2 and TRBJ2-1, the CDR3 gives the full variable domain: GAGVSQSPSNKVTEKGKDVELRCDPISGHTALYWYRQSLGQGLEFLIYFQGNSAPDKSGLPSDRFSAERTGGSVSTLTIQRTQQEDSAVYLCASSLDQGRDEQFFGPGTRLTVL.